This entry features one T cell receptor (beta chain) sequence. This entry is derived from a study of shared clonotypes between healthy human individuals. Naive CD8 cells lacked CD45RO, underwent positive selection for CCR7 and left out terminally differentiated effector memory CD45RA+ cells. The method was immunoSEQ multiplex PCR; TCRdb's version includes in-frame clones alone and lacks a portion of them. The profile shows over 2,000,000 clones, around 93% of them singletons. The CDR3 sequence is 15 residues long. CDR1 is SGHTA and CDR2 is FQGTGA in the germline V gene. After removal of 5 bases from V and 7 bases from J, the junction contained 10 bases not matched to a gene.

The source of this sequence is a man aged 18 to 29 in good health. Some clones in this sample may be carry-over from other donors' samples. The sample was naive CD8+ T cells from PBMCs. The rearrangement uses TRBV7-3 and TRBJ2-1; 8 bases agree with TRBD2. CDR3 sequence reads: CASSPLGGAHNEQFF. CDR3 in DNA: TGTGCCAGCAGCCCGCTCGGGGGGGCACATAATGAGCAGTTCTTC. Full variable domain (outside the CDR3, taken from reference TRBV7-3 and TRBJ2-1): GAGVSQTPSNKVTEKGKYVELRCDPISGHTALYWYRQSLGQGPEFLIYFQGTGAADDSGLPNDRFFAVRPEGSVSTLKIQRTERGDSAVYLCASSPLGGAHNEQFFGPGTRLTVL.